One and the same sample provided the 11 T cell receptor beta chains below, sequenced in a study of type 1 regulatory T cells. These receptors' antigens are unknown. TCRdb analysed the reads with MiXCR anew, one entry per CDR3 protein. The data hold more than 20,000 distinct CDR3 sequences, with 72% observed a single time. Sequenced material: cultured T cells, either the whole culture or a sorted T cell fraction (not recorded which). The subset: Tr1-enriched cell product generated in vitro against host alloantigens. These receptors all stem from a human donor in good health.

The gene calls are TRBV19 and TRBJ1-5, with 10 positions matching TRBD1. J gave up 1 base and V 5 bases, and 8 bases lay outside the gene matches. This CDR3 comprises 17 residues. Per the germline V gene, CDR1 is LNHDA and CDR2 is SQIVND (reference sequence). The CDR3 DNA sequence: TGTGCCAGTAGTCCCCGGGACAGGGGATTGAGCAATCAGCCCCAGCATTTT. Protein sequence: CASSPRDRGLSNQPQHF.

The chain joins TRBV20-1 to TRBJ1-1; possible D gene TRBD1, 5 bases. The V and J ends lost 5 bases and 5 bases respectively, with 15 bases between them. Germline V gene sequence: CDR1 DFQATT, CDR2 SNEGSKA (reference sequence). The CDR3 runs to 13 residues. CDR3 sequence: CSAPRWGRTEAFF. The DNA for the CDR3 is TGCAGTGCTCCCAGGTGGGGGAGGACTGAAGCTTTCTTT.

The V and J genes are TRBV27 and TRBJ1-1; TRBD1 might be the D (5 bases). The V and J ends lost 0 bases and 1 base respectively, with 9 bases between them. Germline-derived CDR1 and CDR2 are MNHEY and SMNVEV (reference sequence). The CDR3 is 15 amino acids. The CDR3, as DNA: TGTGCCAGCAGTTTATCGGCCCAGGGGAACACTGAAGCTTTCTTT. As protein: CASSLSAQGNTEAFF.

The chain employs TRBV19 and TRBJ1-2; no clear D. This CDR3 spans 13 amino acids. Germline V CDR1 and CDR2: LNHDA, SQIVND (reference sequence). With 3 bases removed from V and 2 bases from J, the gap between germline ends came to 7 bases. CDR3 amino acids: CASSIRVNYGYTF. CDR3 sequence (DNA): TGTGCCAGTAGTATCCGAGTCAACTATGGCTACACCTTC.

This rearrangement joins TRBV19 to TRBJ2-1, with D tentatively TRBD1 or TRBD2 (6 bases each). The V gene lost 5 bases and the J gene lost 5 bases, with 19 bases spanning the gap. This CDR3 comprises 16 residues. Germline CDR1 LNHDA, CDR2 SQIVND (reference sequence). The CDR3 coding sequence is TGTGCCAGTAGTGCTCTCTACGGGGGCCAGAACAATGAGCAGTTCTTC. This encodes CASSALYGGQNNEQFF.

This clonotype was observed once. This rearrangement joins TRBV6-5 to TRBJ2-3, with 12 bases identical to TRBD2. The ends lost 2 bases at V and 1 base at J; junction bases unmatched: 16. Per germline, CDR1 MNHEY and CDR2 SVGAGI. The CDR3 runs 21 residues. In DNA, the CDR3 is TGTGCCAGCAGTTACCAGGTGGTGGGTCTAGCGGGGGGGCGCGGCACAGATACGCAGTATTTT. This gives the protein CASSYQVVGLAGGRGTDTQYF.

This clonotype was seen once. The chain uses TRBV15 and TRBJ2-7; 11 bases map to TRBD1. V was clipped by 3 bases and J by 2 bases; unmatched bases: 6. CDR1 and CDR2 (germline): LNHNV, YYDKDF (reference sequence). The CDR3 loop spans 16 amino acids. CDR3 in amino acids: CATSRVDRGQTYEQYF. CDR3 nucleotides: TGTGCCACCAGCAGGGTGGACAGGGGGCAAACCTACGAGCAGTACTTC.

The chain joins TRBV7-9 to TRBJ2-1, with a tentative D call TRBD1 (6 bases). V was pared by 1 base and J by 6 bases, with 13 bases between. Germline V CDR1 and CDR2: SEHNR, FQNEAQ (reference sequence). The CDR3 runs 15 residues. This CDR3 reads CASSLGFGTINEQFF. The DNA for the CDR3 is TGTGCCAGCAGCTTAGGATTCGGGACAATCAATGAGCAGTTCTTC.

In its sample, this clonotype was seen a few times. This chain links TRBV7-9 with TRBJ1-6; weak D call: TRBD1 (5 bases). The CDR3 runs 16 residues. V lost 5 bases to trimming and J lost 3 bases, with 14 bases between them. CDR1 SEHNR and CDR2 FQNEAQ come from the germline V gene (reference sequence). The CDR3 DNA follows: TGTGCCAGCAGCGCAACGGGACGGAACTATAATTCACCCCTCCACTTT. As protein: CASSATGRNYNSPLHF.

The chain couples TRBV18 to TRBJ2-3; D possibly corresponds to TRBD2 (6 bases). Per the germline V gene, CDR1 is KGHSH and CDR2 is LQKENI. Trimming removed 2 bases from V and 4 bases from J, with 13 bases in between. The CDR3 is made up of 15 amino acids. The CDR3 DNA reads as TGTGCCAGCTCACCAAAGGCGGTAGCGGCAGATACGCAGTATTTT. This sequence encodes CASSPKAVAADTQYF.

In its sample, this clonotype was seen a few times. This chain joins TRBV12-5 and TRBJ2-3; a possible D gene is TRBD2 (5 bases). Trimming left V 7 bases short and J 0 bases short, with 14 bases between. In germline, CDR1 is LGHNT, CDR2 FRNRAP. CDR3 length: 15 amino acids. The CDR3 loop reads CASESIGVSTDTQYF. The CDR3 DNA reads TGTGCTAGTGAAAGTATCGGGGTTAGCACAGATACGCAGTATTTT.